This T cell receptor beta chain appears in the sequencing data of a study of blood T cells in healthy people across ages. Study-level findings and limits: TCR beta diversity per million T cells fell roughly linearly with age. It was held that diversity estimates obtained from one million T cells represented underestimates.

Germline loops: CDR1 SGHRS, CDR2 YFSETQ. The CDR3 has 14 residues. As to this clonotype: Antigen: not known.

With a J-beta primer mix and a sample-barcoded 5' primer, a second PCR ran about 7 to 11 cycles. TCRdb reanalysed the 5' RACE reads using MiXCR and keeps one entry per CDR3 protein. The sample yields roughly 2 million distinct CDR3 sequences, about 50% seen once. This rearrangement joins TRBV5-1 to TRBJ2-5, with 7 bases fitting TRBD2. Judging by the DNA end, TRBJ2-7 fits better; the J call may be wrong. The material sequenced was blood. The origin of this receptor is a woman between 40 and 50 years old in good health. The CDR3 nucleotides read TGCGCCAGCAGCAAGAGGACGGGAGGTGACGAGCAGTACTTC. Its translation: CASSKRTGGDEQYF.